The 24 T cell receptor beta chains below were found in one sample sequenced in a study of neoadjuvant anti-PD-1 for oral cavity cancer. Only in-frame clones appear in the TCRdb table, and some are missing; sequencing was by immunoSEQ multiplex PCR. The repertoire has about 80,000 clones, about 84% of them found once; the top ten carry around 3.1%. This sample comprised PBMCs, obtained before nivolumab (anti-PD-1) treatment. The receptors stem from a person between 40 and 79 years old with oral cavity squamous cell carcinoma.

The rearrangement links TRBV20-1 to TRBJ2-7, with D possibly TRBD2 on 5 matching bases. V lost 4 bases, J lost 3 bases, and 7 bases lay in between. The CDR3 is 11 amino acids. Looked up from germline, CDR1 is DFQATT and CDR2 is SNEGSKA (reference sequence). The CDR3 bases are TGCAGTGCTAACGGACTCTACGAGCAGTACTTC. Translating gives CSANGLYEQYF.

The rearrangement links TRBV2 to TRBJ1-4; a possible D gene is TRBD1 (6 bases). The length of the CDR3 is 15 residues. The ends were cut back, 1 base at V and 4 bases at J, with 10 bases in the middle. Germline loops: CDR1 SNHLY, CDR2 FYNNEI. CDR3 region: CASSEVRGDNEKLFF. The CDR3 DNA reads TGTGCCAGCAGTGAAGTGAGGGGGGATAATGAAAAACTGTTTTTT. The variable domain in full, completed from reference TRBV2 and TRBJ1-4, reads EPEVTQTPSHQVTQMGQEVILRCVPISNHLYFYWYRQILGQKVEFLVSFYNNEISEKSEIFDDQFSVERPDGSNFTLKIRSTKLEDSAMYFCASSEVRGDNEKLFFGSGTQLSVL.

The chain is built from TRBV4-1 and TRBJ2-7; D gene uncertain. The V end was cut by 1 base, the J end by 2 bases, with 12 bases between. Looked up from germline, CDR1 is MGHRA and CDR2 is YSYEKL. This CDR3 comprises 15 residues. As DNA, the CDR3 is TGCGCCAGCAGCCAAGCCCCAGACATTACCTACGAGCAGTACTTC. It specifies CASSQAPDITYEQYF.

V gene TRBV2 combines with J gene TRBJ2-5; D gene uncertain. Germline V gives CDR1 SNHLY, CDR2 FYNNEI. The V and J ends lost 4 bases and 1 base respectively, with 7 bases between them. CDR3 length equals 13 residues. The CDR3 bases are TGTGCCAGCAGTGTGGCGGTCCAAGAGACCCAGTACTTC. Translating gives CASSVAVQETQYF.

This chain uses TRBV5-5 with TRBJ1-3, with D possibly matching TRBD1 (5 bases). V was shortened by 4 bases and J by 2 bases, with 16 bases between the two germline ends. CDR3 length equals 16 residues. CDR1 and CDR2 from the germline V gene are SGHKS and YYEKEE (reference sequence). CDR3 bases: TGTGCCAGCAGCCAACAGGTTTCACCCGCTGGAAACACCATATATTTT. This translates into CASSQQVSPAGNTIYF.

The chain employs TRBV5-1 and TRBJ2-1; D perhaps matches TRBD2 (6 bases). There are 15 residues in the CDR3. Germline loops: CDR1 SGHRS, CDR2 YFSETQ. V was cut by 4 bases and J by 0 bases, with 11 bases left in between. The CDR3 sequence: CASSTDGSSYNEQFF. The CDR3 nucleotides are TGCGCCAGCAGCACTGACGGGAGCTCCTACAATGAGCAGTTCTTC.

The rearrangement uses TRBV30 and TRBJ1-2; TRBD1 matches 7 bases. The CDR3 has 15 residues. The trim removed 7 bases at V and 1 base at J, leaving 12 bases unmatched. Germline V gene data show CDR1 as GTSNPN and CDR2 as SVGIG (reference sequence). The CDR3: CAYYRGDGINYGYTF. As DNA, the CDR3 is TGTGCCTATTACAGGGGAGACGGAATTAACTATGGCTACACCTTC.

The gene calls are TRBV6-5 and TRBJ2-1; no firm D call. Germline lookup yields CDR1 MNHEY and CDR2 SVGAGI. The V end lost 0 bases, the J end lost 9 bases, and 15 bases lay between the germline ends. CDR3 length: 15 amino acids. The CDR3 is CASSYSKKRSPEQFF. Written as DNA, the CDR3 is TGTGCCAGCAGTTACTCCAAGAAGAGGTCGCCTGAGCAGTTCTTC.

J is TRBJ1-2 and V is TRBV27; D is uncertain. CDR1 MNHEY and CDR2 SMNVEV come from the germline V gene (reference sequence). V lost 6 bases, J lost 1 base, and 12 bases lay in between. This CDR3 is 14 amino acids long. CDR3 nucleotides: TGTGCCAGCAGGACCTCGAATAGTAACTATGGCTACACCTTC. Its translation is CASRTSNSNYGYTF.

This rearrangement joins TRBV5-1 to TRBJ2-5, with D unclear. Germline V gene data show CDR1 as SGHRS and CDR2 as YFSETQ. The CDR3 consists of 13 residues. V shed 6 bases and J shed 1 base, with 10 bases lying between them. CDR3: CASNNPTQETQYF. CDR3 coding DNA: TGCGCCAGCAACAACCCTACCCAAGAGACCCAGTACTTC.

CDR3 in DNA: TGCAGCTCCGGAAGGGGGTATCAAGAGACCCAGTACTTC. Its translation: CSSGRGYQETQYF. The rearrangement links TRBV29-1 to TRBJ2-5, with a tentative D call TRBD1 (6 bases). This CDR3 comprises 13 residues. Deletions cut 8 bases from V and 2 bases from J, with 15 bases between. The germline gives CDR1 SQVTM, CDR2 ANQGSEA.

The chain joins TRBV7-9 to TRBJ2-7; D gene unclear. The CDR3 runs to 13 residues. Germline loops: CDR1 SEHNR, CDR2 FQNEAQ (reference sequence). With 5 bases removed from V and 3 bases from J, the gap between germline ends came to 11 bases. The CDR3 spells CASSRDDNYEQYF. The CDR3 DNA reads TGTGCCAGCAGCCGAGATGACAACTACGAGCAGTACTTC.

This clone appeared once. The CDR3 DNA is TGTGCCAGCAGTGAAACAGGGAGGTACACTGAAGCTTTCTTT. Translated: CASSETGRYTEAFF. J is TRBJ1-1 and V is TRBV25-1, with TRBD1 as a possible D gene (6 bases). The CDR3 length is 14 residues. Germline CDR1 and CDR2: MGHDK and SYGVNS. V was cut by 2 bases and J by 3 bases, with 10 bases left in between. The full variable domain, in which reference TRBV25-1 and TRBJ1-1 provide the parts outside the CDR3, is EADIYQTPRYLVIGTGKKITLECSQTMGHDKMYWYQQDPGMELHLIHYSYGVNSTEKGDLSSESTVSRIRTEHFPLTLESARPSHTSQYLCASSETGRYTEAFFGQGTRLTVV.

This clone was observed a single time. The rearrangement joins TRBV6-5 to TRBJ1-2, with 10 positions matching TRBD1. CDR1 is MNHEY and CDR2 is SVGAGI in the germline V gene. This CDR3 is built from 16 residues. V gave up 4 bases and J gave up 4 bases; unmatched junction bases: 9. CDR3 sequence (DNA): TGTGCCAGCAGTTGGGACGGGACAGGGGTTGGCTATGGCTACACCTTC. Translated, it gives CASSWDGTGVGYGYTF.

There are a few counts of this clone. Since no conserved phenylalanine or tryptophan closes the CDR3, a read error is the likely cause. No DNA is shown, since the ends of the CDR3 on it are uncertain; the CDR3 is the one TCRdb lists. V and J are TRBV28 and TRBJ2-7; the D call of TRBD2 is as the table states it, not checked on the DNA. The V gene's germline CDR1 is MDHEN and CDR2 SYDVKM. With termini counted, the CDR3 has 12 amino acids. The CDR3 sequence: CASGLAGGPLVS.

This CDR3 is CASSRTGAAETQYF. The CDR3 bases are TGTGCCAGCAGTCGTACAGGGGCGGCAGAGACCCAGTACTTC. The chain carries TRBV9 and TRBJ2-5; the match to TRBD1 covers 7 bases. The trim removed 5 bases at V and 4 bases at J, leaving 8 bases unmatched. Germline CDR1 is SGDLS and CDR2 is YYNGEE. The length of the CDR3 is 14 residues.

This CDR3 is CASSGAQVTGEAFF. The CDR3 DNA sequence: TGTGCCAGCAGCGGGGCGCAGGTCACAGGTGAAGCTTTCTTT. The chain is built from TRBV2 and TRBJ1-1, with TRBD1 as a possible D gene (5 bases). The ends were cut back, 6 bases at V and 7 bases at J, with 18 bases in the middle. The CDR3 totals 14 residues. Germline V gives CDR1 SNHLY, CDR2 FYNNEI.

This chain links TRBV9 with TRBJ2-2, with unresolved D. The germline V gene has CDR1 SGDLS and CDR2 YYNGEE. V lost 3 bases and J 0 bases, leaving 6 bases between the germline ends. The CDR3 sequence is 14 residues long. The CDR3 DNA sequence: TGTGCCAGCAGCGAGGGCTCGAACACCGGGGAGCTGTTTTTT. Amino acids: CASSEGSNTGELFF.

This rearrangement joins TRBV10-3 to TRBJ2-5, with TRBD2 matching over 8 bases. The CDR3 extends over 15 amino acids. The J segment lost 5 bases and the V segment lost 7 bases, leaving 12 bases of the junction unmatched. Germline CDR1 is ENHRY and CDR2 is SYGVKD. The CDR3 DNA reads as TGTGCCATCAAAAATGCAGCGGGAGACTCGGAGACCCAGTACTTC. It yields the protein CAIKNAAGDSETQYF.

This chain links TRBV10-3 with TRBJ1-1; no clear D. This CDR3 region has 11 residues. Trimming shortened V by 10 bases and J by 1 base, and 7 bases separated the two germline ends. Looked up from germline, CDR1 is ENHRY and CDR2 is SYGVKD. The CDR3 loop is CATKENTEAFF. CDR3 DNA sequence: TGTGCCACCAAGGAGAACACTGAAGCTTTCTTT.

The CDR3 sequence is CASSGQGMNTEAFF. The CDR3 coding sequence is TGCGCCAGCAGCGGACAGGGTATGAACACTGAAGCTTTCTTT. The gene calls are TRBV10-1 and TRBJ1-1, with 8 bases fitting TRBD1. The ends lost 6 bases at V and 0 bases at J; junction bases unmatched: 3. Germline lookup yields CDR1 WNHNN and CDR2 SYGVQD (reference sequence). This CDR3 comprises 14 residues.

The chain recombines TRBV5-1 with TRBJ2-7, with 9 bases lining up with TRBD2. J gave up 3 bases and V 0 bases, and 7 bases lay outside the gene matches. The germline CDR1 and CDR2 sequences are SGHRS and YFSETQ. The length of the CDR3 is 16 residues. The CDR3 loop is CASSLAASGNNYEQYF. The CDR3 nucleotides are TGCGCCAGCAGCTTGGCGGCTAGCGGGAACAACTACGAGCAGTACTTC. Filled out from reference TRBV5-1 and TRBJ2-7, the complete variable domain reads KAGVTQTPRYLIKTRGQQVTLSCSPISGHRSVSWYQQTPGQGLQFLFEYFSETQRNKGNFPGRFSGRQFSNSRSEMNVSTLELGDSALYLCASSLAASGNNYEQYFGPGTRLTVT.

The chain employs TRBV2 and TRBJ2-2; D unclear. The germline V gene has CDR1 SNHLY and CDR2 FYNNEI. V lost 2 bases and J lost 8, with 9 bases in between. This CDR3 has 13 amino acids. The CDR3 DNA sequence: TGTGCCAGCAGTGAACCGGGTGTTGGGGAGCTGTTTTTT. Protein: CASSEPGVGELFF.

V and J are TRBV15 and TRBJ1-4; D not resolved. V shed 0 bases and J shed 8 bases, with 7 bases lying between them. CDR1 is LNHNV, CDR2 YYDKDF, per germline (reference sequence). The CDR3 length is 13 residues. The CDR3 here is CATSRDPGEKLFF. DNA of the CDR3: TGTGCCACCAGCAGAGATCCGGGGGAAAAACTGTTTTTT.